This TCR beta chain stems from a study of regulatory T cells in long-lasting Graves disease. This sample's time point: persistent/refractory GD, antithyroid drugs over 5 years with positive TRAb. There was RNA extracted from PBMCs, and the TCR library was made from it. HTBI primers from iRepertoire and Arm-PCR of CDR3 regions yielded the TCR beta libraries. TCRdb re-called the multiplex PCR reads through MiXCR, storing one row per CDR3 protein. The table lists 700,000 or so distinct CDR3 sequences, about 32% of them singletons, with roughly 40% in the top ten. As for this clonotype: Its antigen remains unidentified.

Overall study results and limits: TRBV28, TRBJ1-2 and TRBJ2-5 emerged as the favored segments in persistent disease. Patients whose Graves' disease persisted exhibited lower TCR diversity than those newly diagnosed.

The V gene lost 3 bases and the J gene lost 1 base, with 6 bases spanning the gap. This CDR3 has 14 residues. From germline, CDR1 is MNHEY and CDR2 SVGEGT. Sample: peripheral blood mononuclear cells (PBMCs), taken when the disease was refractory, from a patient treated with antithyroid drugs. This chain joins TRBV6-2 or TRBV6-3 and TRBJ2-2, with D unresolved. This receptor was taken from a female donor with Graves disease. Here the CDR3 DNA reads TGTGCCAGCAGTTATCAAGGGAACACCGGGGAGCTGTTTTTT. It is translated as CASSYQGNTGELFF.